Following are 15 T cell receptor beta chains from one sample sequenced in a study of cytomegalovirus exposure and HLA in healthy donors. 60 Vbeta and 13 Jbeta primers were used in PCR. Some clones are missing from TCRdb's copy, which holds only in-frame ones; the method was immunoSEQ multiplex PCR. The table shows some 110,000 clones, with over 70% occurring only once. What was sequenced was PBMCs. These receptors were collected from a boy aged 10-17 years in good health and CMV-seronegative.

The rearrangement uses TRBV2 and TRBJ1-2; 8 bases match TRBD1. Trimming cost V 5 bases and J 7 bases; bases outside gene matches: 12. The germline V gene encodes CDR1 SNHLY and CDR2 FYNNEI. The CDR3 runs to 15 residues. The CDR3 region is CASSLKVSGGSGYTF. Here the CDR3 DNA reads TGTGCCAGCAGTTTGAAAGTTTCAGGGGGCTCTGGCTACACCTTC.

The chain employs TRBV9 and TRBJ2-1, with TRBD2 identical over 11 bases. CDR1 is SGDLS, CDR2 YYNGEE, per germline. Unmatched junction bases numbered 3, after V lost 0 bases and J lost 7 bases. The CDR3 spans 15 residues. This CDR3 is CASSVASGGSNEQFF. The CDR3 DNA follows: TGTGCCAGCAGCGTAGCTAGCGGGGGGTCAAATGAGCAGTTCTTC.

CDR3 sequence (DNA): TGTGCCAGCAGTGTATGGAGGGGTGGCGAGCAGTACTTC. The encoded protein is CASSVWRGGEQYF. This chain joins TRBV2 and TRBJ2-7, with D possibly being TRBD2 (6 bases). Germline V CDR1 and CDR2: SNHLY, FYNNEI. V lost 4 bases and J 6 bases, leaving 13 bases between the germline ends. The CDR3 sequence is 13 residues long.

The chain combines TRBV7-6 with TRBJ2-3; D call uncertain. Trimming removed 4 bases at V and 2 bases at J, with 13 bases between. Per the germline V gene, CDR1 is SGHVS and CDR2 is FNYEAQ. The CDR3 extends over 15 amino acids. CDR3 DNA: TGTGCCAGCAGCTCCAGACTCAGATCCACAGATACGCAGTATTTT. This gives the protein CASSSRLRSTDTQYF.

V usage is TRBV18 and J usage is TRBJ1-3, with D possibly TRBD1 on 6 matching bases. There are 14 residues in the CDR3. CDR1 KGHSH and CDR2 LQKENI come from the germline V gene. V lost 5 bases and J lost 4, with 12 bases in between. The CDR3 protein is CASSFGTSGNTIYF. The CDR3 DNA follows: TGTGCCAGCTCATTCGGGACATCGGGAAACACCATATATTTT. The variable domain in full, completed from reference TRBV18 and TRBJ1-3, reads NAGVMQNPRHLVRRRGQEARLRCSPMKGHSHVYWYRQLPEEGLKFMVYLQKENIIDESGMPKERFSAEFPKEGPSILRIQQVVRGDSAAYFCASSFGTSGNTIYFGEGSWLTVV.

J is TRBJ2-3 and V is TRBV28; 9 bases line up with TRBD1. The junction had 6 bases not matched to a gene; V was cut back by 7 bases and J by 4 bases. CDR1 MDHEN and CDR2 SYDVKM come from the germline V gene. The CDR3 length is 14 residues. CDR3 coding DNA: TGTGCCAGCAAGGACAGGGGTGTTGCAGATACGCAGTATTTT. This translates into CASKDRGVADTQYF.

J is TRBJ1-2 and V is TRBV4-1; tentatively, D is TRBD1 (6 bases). The CDR3 has 15 residues. Germline loops: CDR1 MGHRA, CDR2 YSYEKL. V dropped 1 base and J dropped 0 bases, with 9 bases sitting between them. The CDR3, as DNA: TGCGCCAGCAGCCAAGGACAGGTCTCTAACTATGGCTACACCTTC. Its protein product is CASSQGQVSNYGYTF.

This sequence joins TRBV5-6 and TRBJ1-1; D might be TRBD1 (6 bases). Germline CDR1 and CDR2: SGHDT and YYEEEE. The V end was cut by 2 bases, the J end by 2 bases, with 16 bases between. The CDR3 is made up of 16 amino acids. The CDR3 sequence is CASSLWQGSPNTEAFF. CDR3 nucleotides: TGTGCCAGCAGCTTATGGCAGGGGTCCCCCAACACTGAAGCTTTCTTT.

This clone was seen a single time. The gene calls are TRBV11-2 and TRBJ2-1; 11 positions match TRBD2. This CDR3 comprises 18 residues. The junction had 9 bases not matched to a gene; V was cut back by 5 bases and J by 0 bases. Germline lookup yields CDR1 SGHAT and CDR2 FQNNGV. Written as DNA, the CDR3 is TGTGCCAGCAGCCTAGGACTAGCGGGTACGATCTCCTACAATGAGCAGTTCTTC. Residues: CASSLGLAGTISYNEQFF.

The V gene is TRBV30, the J gene TRBJ2-7, with TRBD1 matching over 7 bases. Germline V gene lookup returns CDR1 GTSNPN and CDR2 SVGIG (reference sequence). Trimming removed 3 bases from V and 5 bases from J; junction bases left unmatched: 10. The CDR3 has 14 amino acids. CDR3 in DNA: TGTGCCTGGAGCGCCAGCACAGGGGCCGACGAGCAGTACTTC. Translating gives CAWSASTGADEQYF. The variable domain in full, completed from reference TRBV30 and TRBJ2-7, reads SQTIHQWPATLVQPVGSPLSLECTVEGTSNPNLYWYRQAAGRGLQLLFYSVGIGQISSEVPQNLSASRPQDRQFILSSKKLLLSDSGFYLCAWSASTGADEQYFGPGTRLTVT.

The V call is TRBV7-2, the J call TRBJ1-2, with D tentatively TRBD1 (5 bases). Germline V gene sequence: CDR1 SGHTA, CDR2 FQGNSA. There are 15 residues in the CDR3. V was pared by 1 base and J by 5 bases, with 14 bases between. The CDR3 DNA is TGTGCCAGCAGCTTAGGTCCAGGGAAGGGGTATGGCTACACCTTC. Its translation: CASSLGPGKGYGYTF.

CDR3 residues: CASSFQGQGAGGYTF. In DNA form, the CDR3 reads TGTGCCAGCAGTTTCCAAGGACAGGGGGCGGGGGGCTACACCTTC. The gene calls are TRBV28 and TRBJ1-2; 11 nucleotides agree with TRBD1. The germline CDR1 and CDR2 sequences are MDHEN and SYDVKM. J was trimmed by 8 bases and V by 3 bases; bases with no gene match: 8. CDR3 length: 15 residues.

V gene TRBV9 combines with J gene TRBJ2-1; TRBD2 aligns across 13 bases. Trimming took 5 bases from V and 6 from J; bases not matched to a gene: 11. The CDR3 runs to 17 residues. CDR1 and CDR2 (germline): SGDLS, YYNGEE. The CDR3 region has the DNA TGTGCCAGCAGTCAAAGGGGACTAGCGGGACTGGGCAATGAGCAGTTCTTC. Amino acid sequence: CASSQRGLAGLGNEQFF.

This chain uses TRBV6-1 with TRBJ2-3; D might be TRBD1 (6 bases). Germline CDR1 MNHNS, CDR2 SASEGT. This CDR3 has 15 amino acids. Trimming shortened V by 8 bases and J by 5 bases, and 20 bases separated the two germline ends. The CDR3 sequence is CASGAGDPWGDTQYF. CDR3 in DNA: TGTGCCAGCGGGGCAGGGGACCCATGGGGAGATACGCAGTATTTT.

This chain links TRBV5-1 with TRBJ2-7; 9 positions agree with TRBD2. The CDR3 runs to 22 residues. The V gene's germline CDR1 is SGHRS and CDR2 YFSETQ. With V trimmed by 0 bases and J by 3 bases, 25 bases remained unmatched. The CDR3 coding sequence is TGCGCCAGCAGCTTGGCCAATGTTCAGGGACTAGCAATAGCGGGAGACCTCTACGAGCAGTACTTC. Its protein is CASSLANVQGLAIAGDLYEQYF.